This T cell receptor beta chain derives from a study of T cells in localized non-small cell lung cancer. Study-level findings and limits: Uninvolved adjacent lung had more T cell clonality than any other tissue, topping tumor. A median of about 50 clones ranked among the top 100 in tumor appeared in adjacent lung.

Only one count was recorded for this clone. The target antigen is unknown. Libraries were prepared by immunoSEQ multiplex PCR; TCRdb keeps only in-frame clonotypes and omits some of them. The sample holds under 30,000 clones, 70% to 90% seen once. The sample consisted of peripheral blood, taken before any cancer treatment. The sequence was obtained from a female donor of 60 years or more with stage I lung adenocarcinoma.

The CDR3 here is CASSVGQGLYEQYF. The CDR3 bases are TGTGCCAGCAGCGTAGGTCAGGGGCTCTACGAGCAGTACTTC. The chain recombines TRBV9 with TRBJ2-7; tentatively, D is TRBD1 (6 bases). The CDR3 is 14 residues long. Germline CDR1 reads SGDLS; CDR2 reads YYNGEE. V gave up 0 bases and J gave up 3 bases, with 10 bases separating them.